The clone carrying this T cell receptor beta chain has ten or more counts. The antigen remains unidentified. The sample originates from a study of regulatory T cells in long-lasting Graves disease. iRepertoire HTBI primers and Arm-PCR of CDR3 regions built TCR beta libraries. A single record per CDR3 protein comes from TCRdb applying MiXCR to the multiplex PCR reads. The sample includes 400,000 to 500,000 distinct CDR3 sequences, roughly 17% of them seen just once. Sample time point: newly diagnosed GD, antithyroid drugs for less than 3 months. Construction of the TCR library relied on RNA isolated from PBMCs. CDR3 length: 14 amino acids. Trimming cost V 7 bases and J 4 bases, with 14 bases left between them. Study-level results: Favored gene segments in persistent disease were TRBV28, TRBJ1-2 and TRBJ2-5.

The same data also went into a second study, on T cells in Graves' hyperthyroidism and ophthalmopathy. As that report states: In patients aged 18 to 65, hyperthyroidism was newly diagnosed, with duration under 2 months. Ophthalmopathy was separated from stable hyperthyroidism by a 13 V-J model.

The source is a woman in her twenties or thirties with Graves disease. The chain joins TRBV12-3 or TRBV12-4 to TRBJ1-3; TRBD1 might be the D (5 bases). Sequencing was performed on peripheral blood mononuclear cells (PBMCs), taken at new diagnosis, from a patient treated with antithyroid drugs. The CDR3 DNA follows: TGTGCCAGCACCCGTCTTGGGGGAGGAAACACCATATATTTT. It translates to CASTRLGGGNTIYF.